Ten or more counts support the clone carrying this TCR beta chain. Its antigen is unidentified. The data originate from a study of neurological immune-mediated disorders. Time point defined: longitudinal time-point 2. The unsorted libraries were prepared from 2 million PBMCs (stored at -80 C). Trimming shortened V by 6 bases and J by 6 bases, and 17 bases separated the two germline ends. The CDR3 extends over 13 amino acids. Germline CDR1 is DFQATT and CDR2 is SNEGSKA (reference sequence). Each TCR transcript was tagged with a 10-nucleotide random UMI during 5'RACE. A single run covered 15-18 subjects with over 170 million TCR-beta sequences. TCRdb re-analysed the 5' RACE reads in MiXCR, keeping a single row per CDR3 protein. This sample has roughly 34,000 distinct CDR3 sequences, with around an eighth found just once. Overall study findings and caveats: While HTLV-1-associated myelopathy showed the greatest TCR clonal expansion, multiple sclerosis showed the least, falling below healthy controls.

The sequenced sample was PBMCs. The TCR sequence derives from a woman aged 40 to 50 in good health. The V gene is TRBV20-1, the J gene TRBJ1-1; no definite D call. For the CDR3, the DNA is TGCAGTGCGTTCGATTATAACGGCCCTGAAGCTTTCTTT. Protein: CSAFDYNGPEAFF.